These T cell receptor beta chains were read from a single sample in a study of PD-L1 blockade in urothelial cancer. Assay: immunoSEQ multiplex PCR; the TCRdb copy retains only in-frame clones and omits some. Of roughly 28,000 clones listed, 84% are singletons. Sequenced material: PBMCs, taken around atezolizumab (anti-PD-L1) treatment. The receptors were sampled from a man in his sixties or seventies with urothelial cancer. Each CDR3 is given with its conserved first and last residue. Fields, in order: CDR3 DNA, CDR3 protein, D gene, V gene, clone size, J gene. D genes are given only for firm matches. Size is stated for part of the rows, as once, few or many counts, or as a class when the clone is expanded.

TGTGCCAGTAGTATCGCAGCGGGGCACACAGATACGCAGTATTTT CASSIAAGHTDTQYF TRBD2 TRBV19 NA TRBJ2-3
TGTGCCAGCACCGGGACAGGGAATCGCTACGAGCAGTACTTC CASTGTGNRYEQYF TRBD1 TRBV2 NA TRBJ2-7
TGTGCCAGCAGCGTAGTAGTAGGGGCGACAAGGATGGATGGCTACACCTTC CASSVVVGATRMDGYTF NA TRBV9 NA TRBJ1-2
TGTGCCAGCAGCTTAGAAGGTCGGACAGGGACCTCCACAGATACGCAGTATTTT CASSLEGRTGTSTDTQYF TRBD1 TRBV7-8 NA TRBJ2-3
TGTGCCAGCTCACCCCCAGGGGCGAGGGAGACCCAGTACTTC CASSPPGARETQYF NA TRBV18 NA TRBJ2-5
TGTGCCAGTAGGGGGGCCTTGAGTTATCAGCCCCAGCATTTT CASRGALSYQPQHF NA TRBV19 NA TRBJ1-5
TGTGCCTGGAGTGTACGTTCAGGGACAGCGAGCAATCAGCCCCAGCATTTT CAWSVRSGTASNQPQHF TRBD1 TRBV30 NA TRBJ1-5
TGTGCCAGCAGCTTATCAGGGGGCTCTGGGGCCAACGTCCTGACTTTC CASSLSGGSGANVLTF TRBD1 TRBV7-3 NA TRBJ2-6
TGTGCCAGCAGTGACAGGGGACCCGGTCAGCCCCAGCATTTT CASSDRGPGQPQHF TRBD1 TRBV28 few TRBJ1-5
TGCGCCAGCAGCTTGGCGGGGGAAAACATTCAGTACTTC CASSLAGENIQYF NA TRBV5-1 NA TRBJ2-4
TGCGCCAGCAGCTTGTTGCCCGGCGCGGCTCAGCCCCAGCATTTT CASSLLPGAAQPQHF NA TRBV5-1 NA TRBJ1-5
TGTGCCAGCAGTTTTTCGGACAGGGGGTACGAGCAGTACTTC CASSFSDRGYEQYF TRBD1 TRBV28 few TRBJ2-7
TGTGCCAGCAGAGGGACTAGCGGGGGGGCCTCTGAGCAGTTCTTC CASRGTSGGASEQFF TRBD2 TRBV9 NA TRBJ2-1
TGTGCCAGCAGCGTAGATCCAGGCGATGAGCAGTTCTTC CASSVDPGDEQFF NA TRBV9 NA TRBJ2-1
TGTGCCAGCAGCCGGGACAGGGCGGCGGAGACCCAGTACTTC CASSRDRAAETQYF TRBD1 TRBV7-2 NA TRBJ2-5
TGTGCCAGCAGATCTGACTCCATCGGTGAGCAGTACTTC CASRSDSIGEQYF NA TRBV6-6 NA TRBJ2-7
TGTGCCAGCTCACCAGACAGCCAAGAGACCCAGTACTTC CASSPDSQETQYF NA TRBV18 NA TRBJ2-5
TGCAGCGTTGGGGGGGGAAGCACCTACAATGAGCAGTTCTTC CSVGGGSTYNEQFF TRBD2 TRBV29-1 NA TRBJ2-1
TGTGCCAGTCGGGAGCGGGACCCTACGAACACCGGGGAGCTGTTTTTT CASRERDPTNTGELFF TRBD2 TRBV28 NA TRBJ2-2
TGTGCCAGTAGTCCCGGGGGGAAGAACACTGAAGCTTTCTTT CASSPGGKNTEAFF NA TRBV19 NA TRBJ1-1
TGCGCCAGCAGCTTACAGGAAAGCATCCCGAACACTGAAGCTTTCTTT CASSLQESIPNTEAFF NA TRBV5-1 NA TRBJ1-1
TGTGCCTGGAACGGCAGGGGTAATGAAAAACTGTTTTTT CAWNGRGNEKLFF NA TRBV30 NA TRBJ1-4
TGTGCCAGCAGTAACCCCTCGACAGGGGCCGACGAGCAGTACTTC CASSNPSTGADEQYF TRBD1 TRBV6-5 NA TRBJ2-7
TGTGCCAGTAGTACCAGGGGAAACATTCAGTACTTC CASSTRGNIQYF NA TRBV19 NA TRBJ2-4
TGTGCCAGCAGCTTAGCGGGGATTTCCTACAATGAGCAGTTCTTC CASSLAGISYNEQFF TRBD2 TRBV5-8 NA TRBJ2-1
TGCGCCAGCAGCTCTCGTCCGGGCTCTGGAAACACCATATATTTT CASSSRPGSGNTIYF NA TRBV4-3 NA TRBJ1-3
TGTGCCACCAGCAAAGAGGCAGGTTTACCACCGTTTGGGGCCAACGTCCTGACTTTC CATSKEAGLPPFGANVLTF NA TRBV15 NA TRBJ2-6
TGTGCCAGCAGTTTCAACAGGAGCCCCGATCAGCCCCAGCATTTT CASSFNRSPDQPQHF NA TRBV28 NA TRBJ1-5
TGTGCCAGCAGCTTAGATCGACAGGGTTCCTATGGCTACACCTTC CASSLDRQGSYGYTF TRBD1 TRBV7-2 NA TRBJ1-2
TGTGCCAGCTCACCCCAGGATAGCTATGGCTACACCTTC CASSPQDSYGYTF NA TRBV18 NA TRBJ1-2
TGTGCCTGGAGTGTACGGCTAGCGGGGCCTGCGGATACGCAGTATTTT CAWSVRLAGPADTQYF TRBD2 TRBV30 NA TRBJ2-3
TGTGCCAGCAGCTTGGCGGGAAACACTGAAGCTTTCTTT CASSLAGNTEAFF NA TRBV5-4 NA TRBJ1-1
TGTGCCAGCAGTTCCGACTCTTACTACAATGAGCAGTTCTTC CASSSDSYYNEQFF NA TRBV28 NA TRBJ2-1
TGTGCCAGCAGTCGGGACAGGGAAGTTCCTAAAGAGCAGTACTTC CASSRDREVPKEQYF TRBD1 TRBV6-5 NA TRBJ2-7
TGTGCCAGCAGCTTAGGGGGGGATGGCTACACCTTC CASSLGGDGYTF NA TRBV7-9 NA TRBJ1-2
TGTGCCAGCAGTTACAACGCGGGGGAGGGGCGGCAGTACTTC CASSYNAGEGRQYF TRBD2 TRBV6-5 few TRBJ2-7
TGTGCCAGAAGCTTGGCGAGGACAGGGGAAAGAAAGGGCTACACCTTC CARSLARTGERKGYTF TRBD1 TRBV5-3 NA TRBJ1-2